These 2 T cell receptor beta chains originate from one sample sequenced in a study of regulatory T cells in long-lasting Graves disease. TCR beta libraries were built with iRepertoire HTBI primers and Arm-PCR of CDR3 regions. TCRdb reprocessed the multiplex PCR reads with MiXCR, giving one entry per CDR3 protein. The data hold about 440,000 distinct CDR3 sequences, with roughly 15% observed a single time. Time point noted: newly diagnosed GD, antithyroid drugs for less than 3 months. The TCR library used RNA extracted from PBMCs. This sample was shared with a second study, whose subject was T cells in Graves' hyperthyroidism and ophthalmopathy.

The sequencing here drew on peripheral blood mononuclear cells (PBMCs), taken at new diagnosis, from a patient treated with antithyroid drugs. Receptors were obtained from a woman aged 18-29 years with Graves disease.

This sequence joins TRBV6-1 and TRBJ1-1; unclear D gene. Germline lookup yields CDR1 MNHNS and CDR2 SASEGT. V lost 7 bases and J lost 4, with 19 bases in between. The CDR3 has 15 amino acids. The CDR3 loop reads CASMRAAARGTEAFF. For the CDR3, the DNA is TGTGCCAGCATGAGGGCTGCTGCCCGAGGCACTGAAGCTTTCTTT.

This clonotype was recorded many times. The rearrangement links TRBV28 to TRBJ2-3, with D possibly being TRBD1 (6 bases). V was cut by 8 bases and J by 0 bases, with 12 bases left in between. The germline V gene has CDR1 MDHEN and CDR2 SYDVKM. The CDR3 loop spans 14 amino acids. The DNA for the CDR3 is TGTGCCAGCGCAGGGGCAGTGAGCACAGATACGCAGTATTTT. Translating it yields CASAGAVSTDTQYF.